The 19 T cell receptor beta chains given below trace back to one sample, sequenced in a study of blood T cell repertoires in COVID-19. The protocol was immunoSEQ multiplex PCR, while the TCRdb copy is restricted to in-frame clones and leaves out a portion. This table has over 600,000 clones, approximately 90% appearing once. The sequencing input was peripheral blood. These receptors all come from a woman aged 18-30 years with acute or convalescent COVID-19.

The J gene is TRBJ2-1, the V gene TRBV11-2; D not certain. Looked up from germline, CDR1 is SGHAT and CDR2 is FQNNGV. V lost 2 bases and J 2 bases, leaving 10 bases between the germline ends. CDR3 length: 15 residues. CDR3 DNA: TGTGCCAGCAGCTTAAGATTGGCAGCCTACAATGAGCAGTTCTTC. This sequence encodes CASSLRLAAYNEQFF.

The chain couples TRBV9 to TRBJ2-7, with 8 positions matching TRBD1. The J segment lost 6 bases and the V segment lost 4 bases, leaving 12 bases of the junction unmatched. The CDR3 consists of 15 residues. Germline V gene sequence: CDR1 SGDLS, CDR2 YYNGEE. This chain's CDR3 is CASSPRDRLSPEQYF. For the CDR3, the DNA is TGTGCCAGCAGCCCAAGGGACAGGTTAAGCCCCGAGCAGTACTTC.

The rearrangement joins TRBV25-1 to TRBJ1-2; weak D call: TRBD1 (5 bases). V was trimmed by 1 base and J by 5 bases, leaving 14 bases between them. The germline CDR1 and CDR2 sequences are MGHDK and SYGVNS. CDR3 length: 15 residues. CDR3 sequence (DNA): TGTGCCAGCAGTGAATGGGGGGGAAGCCTTTATGGCTACACCTTC. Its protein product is CASSEWGGSLYGYTF.

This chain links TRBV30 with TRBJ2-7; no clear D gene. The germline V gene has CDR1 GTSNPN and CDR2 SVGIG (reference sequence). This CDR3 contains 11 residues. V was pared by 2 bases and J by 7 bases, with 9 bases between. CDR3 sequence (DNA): TGTGCCTGGAGTAGGCTACAGGAGCAGTACTTC. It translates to CAWSRLQEQYF.

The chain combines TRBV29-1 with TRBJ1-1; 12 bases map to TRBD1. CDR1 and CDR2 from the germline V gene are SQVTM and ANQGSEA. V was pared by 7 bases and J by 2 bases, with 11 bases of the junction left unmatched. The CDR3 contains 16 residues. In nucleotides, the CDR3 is TGCAGCGCAGAAGATGGGACAGGGGGCTTTAACACTGAAGCTTTCTTT. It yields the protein CSAEDGTGGFNTEAFF.

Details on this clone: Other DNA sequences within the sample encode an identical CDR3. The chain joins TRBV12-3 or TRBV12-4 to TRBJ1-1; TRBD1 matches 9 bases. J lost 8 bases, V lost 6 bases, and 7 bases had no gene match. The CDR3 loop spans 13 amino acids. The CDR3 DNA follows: TGTGCCAGCAGCCTGGGACAGGGTACCGAAGCTTTCTTT. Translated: CASSLGQGTEAFF.

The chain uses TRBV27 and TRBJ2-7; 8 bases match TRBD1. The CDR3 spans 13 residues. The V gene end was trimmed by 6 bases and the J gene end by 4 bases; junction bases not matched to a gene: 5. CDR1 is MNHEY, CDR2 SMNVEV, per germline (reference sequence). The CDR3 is CASRGTGLYEQYF. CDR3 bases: TGTGCCAGCAGGGGGACAGGTCTGTACGAGCAGTACTTC.

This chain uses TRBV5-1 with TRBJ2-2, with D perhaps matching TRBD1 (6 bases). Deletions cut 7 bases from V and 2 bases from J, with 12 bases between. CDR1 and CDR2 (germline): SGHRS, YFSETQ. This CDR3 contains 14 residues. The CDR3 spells CASSPTGNTGELFF. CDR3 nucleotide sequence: TGCGCCAGCTCTCCGACAGGAAACACCGGGGAGCTGTTTTTT.

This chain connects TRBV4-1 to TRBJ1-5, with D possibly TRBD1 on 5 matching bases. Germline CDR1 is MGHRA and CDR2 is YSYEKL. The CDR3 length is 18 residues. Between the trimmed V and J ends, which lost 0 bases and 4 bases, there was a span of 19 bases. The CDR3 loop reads CASSQDPDSPGTNQPQHF. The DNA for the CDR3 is TGCGCCAGCAGCCAAGATCCCGACAGCCCCGGGACTAATCAGCCCCAGCATTTT.

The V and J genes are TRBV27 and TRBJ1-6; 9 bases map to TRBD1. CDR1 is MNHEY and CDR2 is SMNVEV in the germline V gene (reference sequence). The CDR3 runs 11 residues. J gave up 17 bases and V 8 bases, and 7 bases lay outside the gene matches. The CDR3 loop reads CASGLRQGVHF. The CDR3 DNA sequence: TGTGCCAGCGGCCTTAGACAGGGGGTCCACTTT.

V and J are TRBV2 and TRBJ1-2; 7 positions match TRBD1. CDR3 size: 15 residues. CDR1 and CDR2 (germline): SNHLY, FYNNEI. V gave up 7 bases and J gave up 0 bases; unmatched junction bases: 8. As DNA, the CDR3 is TGTGCCAGCAAACAAAGGGGACAGCCTAACTATGGCTACACCTTC. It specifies CASKQRGQPNYGYTF. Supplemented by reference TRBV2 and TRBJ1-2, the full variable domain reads EPEVTQTPSHQVTQMGQEVILRCVPISNHLYFYWYRQILGQKVEFLVSFYNNEISEKSEIFDDQFSVERPDGSNFTLKIRSTKLEDSAMYFCASKQRGQPNYGYTFGSGTRLTVV.

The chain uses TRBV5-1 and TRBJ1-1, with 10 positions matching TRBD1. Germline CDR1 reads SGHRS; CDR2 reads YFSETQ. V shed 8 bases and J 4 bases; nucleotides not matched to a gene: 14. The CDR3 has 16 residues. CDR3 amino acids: CARDRDRGMVGTEAFF. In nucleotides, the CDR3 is TGCGCCAGGGACCGGGACAGGGGAATGGTAGGCACTGAAGCTTTCTTT.

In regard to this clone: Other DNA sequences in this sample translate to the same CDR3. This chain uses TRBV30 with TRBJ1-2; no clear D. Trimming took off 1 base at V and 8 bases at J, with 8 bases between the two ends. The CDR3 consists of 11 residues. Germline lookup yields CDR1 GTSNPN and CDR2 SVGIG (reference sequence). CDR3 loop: CAWSGARGYTF. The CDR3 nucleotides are TGTGCCTGGAGTGGGGCCCGGGGCTACACCTTC.

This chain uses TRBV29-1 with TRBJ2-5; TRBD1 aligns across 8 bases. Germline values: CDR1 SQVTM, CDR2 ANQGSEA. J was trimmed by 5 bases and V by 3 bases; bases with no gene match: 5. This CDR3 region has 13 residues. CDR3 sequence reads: CSVDGQGVETQYF. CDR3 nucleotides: TGCAGCGTTGATGGACAGGGCGTCGAGACCCAGTACTTC.

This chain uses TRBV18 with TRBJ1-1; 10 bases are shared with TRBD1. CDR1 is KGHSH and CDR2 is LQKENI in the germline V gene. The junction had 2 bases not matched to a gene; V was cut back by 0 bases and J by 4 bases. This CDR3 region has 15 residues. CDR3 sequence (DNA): TGTGCCAGCTCACCACCTTGGACAGGGGGCACTGAAGCTTTCTTT. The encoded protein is CASSPPWTGGTEAFF.

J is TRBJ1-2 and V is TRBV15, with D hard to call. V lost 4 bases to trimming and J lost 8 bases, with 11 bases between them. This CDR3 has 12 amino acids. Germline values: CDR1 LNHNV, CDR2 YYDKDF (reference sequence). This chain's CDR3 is CATSIQPRGYTF. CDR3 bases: TGTGCCACCAGCATACAGCCGCGAGGCTACACCTTC.

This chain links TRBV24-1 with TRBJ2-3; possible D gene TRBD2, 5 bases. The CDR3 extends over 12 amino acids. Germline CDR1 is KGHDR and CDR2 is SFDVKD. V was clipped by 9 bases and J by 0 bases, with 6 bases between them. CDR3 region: CATGGSTDTQYF. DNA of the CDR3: TGTGCCACCGGCGGGAGCACAGATACGCAGTATTTT.

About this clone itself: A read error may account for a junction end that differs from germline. CDR3 in DNA: TGTGCCAACAGCCAAGGGGATCCAGGGCCTATCTCCCAGCATTTT. It codes for CANSQGDPGPISQHF. The chain is built from TRBV4-2 and TRBJ1-5; D possibly corresponds to TRBD1 (5 bases). The CDR3 covers 15 residues. CDR1 is LGHNA and CDR2 is YNFKEQ in the germline V gene.

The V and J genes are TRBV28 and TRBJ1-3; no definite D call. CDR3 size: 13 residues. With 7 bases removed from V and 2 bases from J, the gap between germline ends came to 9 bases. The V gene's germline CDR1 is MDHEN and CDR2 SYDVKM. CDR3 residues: CASTLPPGNTIYF. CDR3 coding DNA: TGTGCCAGCACCCTTCCCCCTGGAAACACCATATATTTT.